One and the same sample provided the 17 T cell receptor beta chains below, sequenced in a study of T cells in Graves' hyperthyroidism and ophthalmopathy. The CDR3 regions of TCR beta were amplified from RNA transcripts. Carried out on the TCR CDR3, a first-round RT-PCR used the HTBI primer set. TCRdb redid the calling of the multiplex PCR reads with MiXCR, one entry per CDR3 protein. The table lists under 400,000 distinct CDR3 sequences, around a sixth of them singletons, with about 49% in the top ten. Sequencing used blood. These receptors were obtained from a woman aged 50 to 60 with Graves' hyperthyroidism.

This clonotype was counted only a few times. This chain connects TRBV7-8 to TRBJ1-1; 11 bases are a match to TRBD1. The J segment lost 4 bases and the V segment lost 1 base, leaving 8 bases of the junction unmatched. The CDR3 runs to 17 residues. The germline CDR1 and CDR2 sequences are SGHVS and FQNEAQ. Written as DNA, the CDR3 is TGTGCCAGCAGCTTAGGAAGTTCCGGGACAGGGGGCACTGAAGCTTTCTTT. It is translated as CASSLGSSGTGGTEAFF.

This clonotype occurred many times. The chain carries TRBV5-8 and TRBJ2-1; 10 bases align to TRBD2. J was trimmed by 3 bases and V by 4 bases; bases with no gene match: 4. The CDR3 totals 15 residues. CDR1 is SGHTS, CDR2 YDEGEE, per germline. CDR3 sequence reads: CASSTLAGVYNEQFF. CDR3 nucleotide sequence: TGTGCCAGCAGCACCCTAGCGGGAGTCTACAATGAGCAGTTCTTC.

In its sample, this clonotype was seen a few times. The chain recombines TRBV28 with TRBJ1-2, with D unclear. CDR3 size: 12 residues. CDR1 is MDHEN and CDR2 is SYDVKM in the germline V gene. V lost 3 bases to trimming and J lost 4 bases, with 6 bases between them. CDR3: CASSLQPYGYTF. The CDR3 region has the DNA TGTGCCAGCAGTTTGCAGCCCTATGGCTACACCTTC.

V gene TRBV20-1 combines with J gene TRBJ2-1, with D unresolved. Germline-derived CDR1 and CDR2 are DFQATT and SNEGSKA (reference sequence). The CDR3 contains 12 residues. Between the trimmed V and J ends, which lost 0 bases and 7 bases, there was a span of 7 bases. The CDR3 region is CSARDAVNEQFF. CDR3 DNA: TGCAGTGCTAGAGATGCTGTGAATGAGCAGTTCTTC.

The chain joins TRBV5-1 to TRBJ2-1, with 9 bases lining up with TRBD1. Unmatched junction bases numbered 17, after V lost 4 bases and J lost 9 bases. In germline, CDR1 is SGHRS, CDR2 YFSETQ. The length of the CDR3 is 17 residues. The CDR3, as DNA: TGCGCCAGCAGCCGGGGGGAACAGGGGGCGCGATCAAGTGAGCAGTTCTTC. Its translation is CASSRGEQGARSSEQFF.

There are many counts of this clonotype. The chain uses TRBV20-1 and TRBJ2-1; D is ambiguous. The ends were cut back, 6 bases at V and 2 bases at J, with 17 bases in the middle. Germline V CDR1 and CDR2: DFQATT, SNEGSKA (reference sequence). The CDR3 has 15 residues. The CDR3: CSAHRVGSTYNEQFF. The CDR3 coding sequence is TGCAGTGCCCATCGCGTTGGCAGCACCTACAATGAGCAGTTCTTC.

This clonotype appeared many times. The chain couples TRBV11-2 to TRBJ2-7; D is ambiguous. In germline, CDR1 is SGHAT, CDR2 FQNNGV. V was trimmed by 3 bases and J by 3 bases, leaving 9 bases between them. CDR3 length equals 13 residues. The CDR3 sequence is CASSFGPFYEQYF. The CDR3 nucleotides read TGTGCCAGCAGCTTCGGCCCTTTCTACGAGCAGTACTTC.

CDR3 in DNA: TGTGCCAGCAGTTCCACATATCTAGCGGGGGACAATGAGCAGTTCTTC. Translated, it gives CASSSTYLAGDNEQFF. This chain connects TRBV6-9 to TRBJ2-1, with 10 positions matching TRBD2. Germline V lookup: CDR1 MNHGY, CDR2 SVAAGI. The CDR3 is made up of 16 amino acids. The J segment lost 5 bases and the V segment lost 4 bases, leaving 8 bases of the junction unmatched.

At least ten counts were recorded for this clonotype. DNA for the CDR3: TGTGCCAGCAGCCCTAGAGGGTACGAGCAGTACTTC. It translates to CASSPRGYEQYF. The chain uses TRBV7-9 and TRBJ2-7, with D tentatively TRBD2 (5 bases). CDR3 length: 12 amino acids. CDR1 is SEHNR and CDR2 is FQNEAQ in the germline V gene (reference sequence). The V end was cut by 5 bases, the J end by 4 bases, with 9 bases between.

Turning to this clonotype: With a much larger clone just one base away, this may be a read error. This chain joins TRBV5-1 and TRBJ2-1; D is undetermined. The length of the CDR3 is 13 residues. Germline V gives CDR1 SGHRS, CDR2 YFSETQ. The V end was cut by 4 bases, the J end by 12 bases, with 17 bases between. The CDR3 here is CASSVAPAPGQFF. The DNA for the CDR3 is TGCGCCAGCAGCGTCGCCCCTGCCCCGGGGCAGTTCTTC.

This clonotype was counted many times. The V call is TRBV12-3 or TRBV12-4, the J call TRBJ2-2; 11 nucleotides align to TRBD1. V shed 5 bases, J shed 5 bases, and the junction held 7 bases outside the gene matches. This CDR3 comprises 16 residues. CDR3 sequence: CASSRTGGTGTGELFF. Written as DNA, the CDR3 is TGTGCCAGCAGTCGGACAGGGGGCACGGGTACCGGGGAGCTGTTTTTT.

V gene TRBV19 combines with J gene TRBJ2-2; TRBD1 might be the D (6 bases). The V end lost 3 bases, the J end lost 5 bases, and 13 bases lay between the germline ends. The CDR3 covers 15 residues. Germline V lookup: CDR1 LNHDA, CDR2 SQIVND (reference sequence). The CDR3 DNA sequence: TGTGCCAGTAGTATGAGGGGGAGTCGGACCGGGGAGCTGTTTTTT. Amino acid sequence: CASSMRGSRTGELFF.

Ten or more counts support this clonotype. The chain is built from TRBV11-2 and TRBJ2-3, with D possibly TRBD1 on 6 matching bases. There are 13 residues in the CDR3. Germline CDR1 is SGHAT and CDR2 is FQNNGV. V gave up 8 bases and J gave up 4 bases, with 13 bases separating them. DNA of the CDR3: TGTGCCAGCGGACAGACATTCTCAGATACGCAGTATTTT. Translating it yields CASGQTFSDTQYF.

This clonotype was counted many times. The chain carries TRBV30 and TRBJ1-1; 11 positions agree with TRBD1. Trimming took 4 bases from V and 8 from J; bases not matched to a gene: 3. Germline V lookup: CDR1 GTSNPN, CDR2 SVGIG (reference sequence). The CDR3 is 12 residues long. The CDR3: CAWNGQGAEAFF. The CDR3 DNA sequence: TGTGCCTGGAACGGACAGGGGGCAGAAGCTTTCTTT.

This clonotype was seen repeatedly, ten times or more. The chain combines TRBV7-6 with TRBJ2-3; tentatively, D is TRBD1 or TRBD2 (6 bases each). Germline assignment: CDR1 SGHVS and CDR2 FNYEAQ. There are 16 residues in the CDR3. The V end was cut by 5 bases, the J end by 1 base, with 16 bases between. CDR3 DNA sequence: TGTGCCAGCAGCCCCTTCGAGGGGGGACGCACAGATACGCAGTATTTT. Encoded protein: CASSPFEGGRTDTQYF. The full variable domain, completed using reference TRBV7-6 and TRBJ2-3, is GAGVSQSPRYKVTKRGQDVALRCDPISGHVSLYWYRQALGQGPEFLTYFNYEAQQDKSGLPNDRFSAERPEGSISTLTIQRTEQRDSAMYRCASSPFEGGRTDTQYFGPGTRLTVL.

This clonotype was detected ten times or more. The chain combines TRBV27 with TRBJ2-3; D is ambiguous. This CDR3 spans 14 amino acids. Germline V gene lookup returns CDR1 MNHEY and CDR2 SMNVEV (reference sequence). The V gene lost 7 bases and the J gene lost 8 bases, with 19 bases spanning the gap. The CDR3 sequence is CASTLDSVGGTQYF. The CDR3 nucleotides read TGTGCCAGCACCCTAGACTCCGTCGGTGGTACGCAGTATTTT.

The J gene is TRBJ1-1, the V gene TRBV7-9; D perhaps matches TRBD1 (5 bases). Trimming took 0 bases from V and 7 from J, leaving 12 bases between them. The CDR3 is made up of 14 amino acids. Per the germline V gene, CDR1 is SEHNR and CDR2 is FQNEAQ (reference sequence). As DNA, the CDR3 is TGTGCCAGCAGCTTAGCGCCTGGGGGTGGTGAAGCTTTCTTT. The encoded protein is CASSLAPGGGEAFF.